This TCR beta chain was identified in a study of blood T cells in healthy people across ages (dated by TCRdb to the mid-2010s). A note on the overall study: In model experiments, template switching captured about one uniquely barcoded TCR beta cDNA molecule for every two T cells. To track age-related changes in TCR beta repertoire diversity, the study relied on deep sequencing normalized with unique cDNA molecular identifiers. The donors were split into four age groups: young (average about 16 years), middle-aged (39), aged (around 67) and long-lived (approximately 80). To avoid experimental bias, donors of different ages were spread randomly across the sequencing lanes. For two donors (one aged 18 to 29 and one aged 80 or older), the study analyzed two additional independent replicas of 1 million unique cDNA reads from the same blood draw.

Library preparation was by 5' RACE. The second PCR ran for roughly 6 to 11 cycles and used a J-beta primer mix along with a sample-barcoded 5' primer. A unique molecular identifier was introduced onto each TCR beta cDNA molecule by a template-switch 5' adaptor carrying 12 random nucleotides. Each sample yielded at least 3 million CDR3-containing paired-end reads. The Mint cDNA synthesis kit, primed by a TRBC-specific oligonucleotide, was used to synthesize first-strand cDNA from all RNA. All cDNA was treated with uracil-DNA glycosylase and then went through a first 18-cycle PCR with the universal primers M1SS and BC2_uni_R. The published analysis was carried out like this. For normalization, 1 million high-quality reads were randomly selected from each sample, with every read carrying a distinct molecular identifier. Reads sharing molecular identifiers were discarded rather than binned into consensus sequences. MiTCR, run with a Q25 quality threshold and the strictest error-elimination algorithm, handled CDR3 identification, clonotype clustering and error correction. A nonparametric unseen species model with Euler transformation was used to estimate a lower bound on total TCR beta diversity. The public reads were quality trimmed at Q25 with fastp and then assembled into clones with MiXCR by TCRdb, keeping productive beta chains. Each CDR3 protein gets just one entry, which takes the most common genes and DNA from the rows behind it. The V and J calls come from TCRdb's annotation, not from the publication. Here the sample has around 2 million distinct CDR3 sequences; about two fifths occur a single time. The top ten constitute around 23% of the sample.

General conclusions and limits of the study: Because profiling used bulk unsorted PBMCs, naive and antigen-experienced compartments could not be compared conclusively. Compared with the aged group, the long-lived group had more naive CD4+ T cells, fewer expanded clones and increased TCR diversity, a pattern suggesting age selection. As age increased, observed TCR beta diversity per million T cells dropped in a roughly linear way, and a significant reduction was already evident by age 40. Observed TCR beta diversity correlated strongly with the percentage of naive T cells measured by flow cytometry. Estimates of total diversity based on one million sequenced T cells were regarded as lower bounds and as underestimates. Because the CMV infection status of the donors was unknown, age-related changes in expanded clonotypes may potentially have been confounded.

Systemically healthy Caucasian individuals from Russia, roughly 40 in total and aged about 6 to 100 years, were included as donors. Each donor gave ten milliliters of peripheral blood, collected into EDTA-treated Vacutainer tubes. Ficoll-Paque density-gradient centrifugation was used to isolate PBMCs, with at least 6.5 million per sample. Trizol reagent was used to extract total RNA from the PBMCs, yielding at least 6 micrograms per sample. Naive CD45RAhigh/CD27high T cell percentages were measured by flow cytometry on a PBMC aliquot from every donor. This clonotype has a handful of counts. The clone's antigen remains unknown. Base qualities are not at hand, and no much larger clone is one base apart. V was cut back by 2 bases and J by 8 bases, leaving a gap of 10 bases between them. The CDR3 holds 13 amino acids from the cysteine to the phenylalanine. Here the CDR3 DNA is all that survives: 39 bases in frame from base 1. The germline V gene specifies SGHTA as CDR1 and FQGNSA as CDR2.

The chain employs TRBV7-2 and TRBJ1-5, with no D gene named confidently. This TCR came from a human donor in good health. The sequencing input was blood. The DNA is as follows: TGTGCCAGCAGCTTAACAGTCCAGAAGCCCCAGCATTTT. It codes for CASSLTVQKPQHF.